One and the same sample provided the 26 T cell receptor beta chains below, sequenced in a study of brain metastases from non-small cell lung cancer (dated by TCRdb to about 2019). Library preparation was by the immunoSEQ multiplex PCR assay. TCRdb provides this immuneACCESS table in a form limited to in-frame rearrangements. Some clones are lacking; in checked studies, under half of them reflect an unresolved V gene, and why the rest are absent is not known. The sample has approximately 5,600 clones on record, roughly 85% of them singletons. Of the sample, under 8% is held by the ten largest clones. The sample taken for sequencing was primary lung tumor tissue. Taken with the paper, the label for cell subset or site translates to: primary lung tumor paired with brain metastasis. The receptors here all came from a donor at least 40 years old with non-small cell lung cancer.

Regarding this clone: Other DNA variants within this sample encode the same CDR3. The chain links TRBV12-3 or TRBV12-4 to TRBJ1-3; D remains unclear. This CDR3 is built from 13 residues. V shed 8 bases and J shed 0 bases, with 8 bases lying between them. The CDR3 here is CASAPGSGNTIYF. As DNA, the CDR3 is TGTGCCAGCGCCCCGGGCTCTGGAAACACCATATATTTT.

This clone is a singleton in its sample. This chain joins TRBV2 and TRBJ2-3; D may be TRBD1 (6 bases). The CDR3 is made up of 15 amino acids. Germline-derived CDR1 and CDR2 are SNHLY and FYNNEI. V lost 4 bases to trimming and J lost 0 bases, with 11 bases between them. The CDR3, as DNA: TGTGCCAGCAGTGGAGGGACATTTAGCACAGATACGCAGTATTTT. It is translated as CASSGGTFSTDTQYF.

The chain carries TRBV6-5 and TRBJ1-2, with 7 bases that match TRBD1. Trimming at V came to 6 bases and at J to 4 bases, leaving 11 bases not matched to a gene. This CDR3 has 15 amino acids. Germline CDR1 is MNHEY and CDR2 is SVGAGI. CDR3 in amino acids: CASRRRQGRAYGYTF. For the CDR3, the DNA is TGTGCCAGCAGGCGTCGACAGGGACGGGCCTATGGCTACACCTTC.

The V and J genes are TRBV19 and TRBJ2-6; D unresolved. Trimming cost V 3 bases and J 0 bases, with 6 bases left between them. Germline assignment: CDR1 LNHDA and CDR2 SQIVND (reference sequence). There are 15 residues in the CDR3. CDR3 loop: CASSITASGANVLTF. CDR3 in DNA: TGTGCCAGTAGTATCACAGCCTCTGGGGCCAACGTCCTGACTTTC.

This chain uses TRBV7-2 with TRBJ2-1; D remains ambiguous. Looked up from germline, CDR1 is SGHTA and CDR2 is FQGNSA. The CDR3 consists of 14 residues. V lost 2 bases to trimming and J lost 0 bases, with 5 bases between them. Written as DNA, the CDR3 is TGTGCCAGCAGCTTAACAAGCTCCTACAATGAGCAGTTCTTC. It translates to CASSLTSSYNEQFF. Supplemented by reference TRBV7-2 and TRBJ2-1, the full variable domain reads GAGVSQSPSNKVTEKGKDVELRCDPISGHTALYWYRQSLGQGLEFLIYFQGNSAPDKSGLPSDRFSAERTGGSVSTLTIQRTQQEDSAVYLCASSLTSSYNEQFFGPGTRLTVL.

This clone came up a few times. The V gene is TRBV10-2, the J gene TRBJ2-3, with TRBD2 identical over 10 bases. This CDR3 is built from 15 residues. Germline CDR1 and CDR2: WSHSY and SAAADI. V dropped 6 bases and J dropped 0; count of bases not matched to a gene: 3. The DNA of the CDR3 is TGCGCCAGCAGAAGCGGGGGGGCGAGCACAGATACGCAGTATTTT. This sequence encodes CASRSGGASTDTQYF.

The V gene is TRBV6-2 or TRBV6-3, the J gene TRBJ2-7; D is possibly TRBD2 (6 bases). V lost 5 bases and J lost 4, with 18 bases in between. Looked up from germline, CDR1 is MNHEY and CDR2 is SVGEGT. The CDR3 is 15 amino acids. CDR3 region: CASSRGRSMTYEQYF. The CDR3 DNA reads TGTGCCAGCAGTCGGGGGAGGAGCATGACTTACGAGCAGTACTTC.

The V and J genes are TRBV19 and TRBJ1-2; no clear D. Trimming took 5 bases from V and 6 from J, leaving 13 bases between them. Germline CDR1 is LNHDA and CDR2 is SQIVND (reference sequence). This CDR3 contains 13 residues. The CDR3 sequence is CASSGGWVDGYTF. The CDR3 coding sequence is TGTGCCAGTAGTGGCGGCTGGGTCGATGGCTACACCTTC.

As regards this clone: This sample also contains other DNA sequences that code for the same CDR3. This rearrangement joins TRBV3-1 (or the pseudogene TRBV3-2) to TRBJ1-2; D is uncertain. The CDR3 consists of 14 residues. CDR1 and CDR2 (germline): LGHDT, YNNKEL (reference sequence). V gave up 1 base and J gave up 4 bases, with 10 bases separating them. The CDR3 spells CASSQGDRLYGYTF. The CDR3 DNA is TGTGCCAGCAGCCAAGGGGATAGGCTCTATGGCTACACCTTC.

The chain has TRBV3-1 (or the pseudogene TRBV3-2) and TRBJ2-7; TRBD2 might be the D (7 bases). The CDR3 contains 14 residues. V dropped 6 bases and J dropped 1 base, with 13 bases sitting between them. Germline CDR1 LGHDT, CDR2 YNNKEL (reference sequence). The DNA of the CDR3 is TGTGCCAGCAGTATCGGGGGGCCATCCTACGAGCAGTACTTC. It encodes CASSIGGPSYEQYF.

This chain connects TRBV5-1 to TRBJ2-3; D uncertain. CDR1 and CDR2 (germline): SGHRS, YFSETQ. Trimming pared 1 base from V and 1 base from J, leaving 7 bases between. The CDR3 covers 14 residues. CDR3 in amino acids: CASSLRQGTDTQYF. CDR3 DNA: TGCGCCAGCAGCTTGCGGCAGGGCACAGATACGCAGTATTTT.

V gene TRBV6-2 or TRBV6-3 combines with J gene TRBJ2-1; D is tentatively TRBD1 or TRBD2 (5 bases each). This CDR3 comprises 16 residues. Looked up from germline, CDR1 is MNHEY and CDR2 is SVGEGT. Trimming stripped 0 bases from V and 7 bases from J, with 16 bases between. CDR3 bases: TGTGCCAGCAGTTACTCCCCTGGGGGACCACCTAATGAGCAGTTCTTC. It is translated as CASSYSPGGPPNEQFF.

A remark on this clone: Just one base apart from a much larger clone, this may be a read error. The V call is TRBV7-2, the J call TRBJ1-2; D is possibly TRBD1 (5 bases). Trimming removed 4 bases from V and 6 bases from J, with 18 bases in between. CDR1 and CDR2 from the germline V gene are SGHTA and FQGNSA. The CDR3 loop spans 15 amino acids. The CDR3 reads CASSYCGMGQDGYTF. In nucleotides, the CDR3 is TGTGCCAGCAGCTATTGCGGGATGGGGCAGGATGGCTACACCTTC.

The V gene is TRBV4-1, the J gene TRBJ1-1; 8 nucleotides agree with TRBD1. Germline V gene sequence: CDR1 MGHRA, CDR2 YSYEKL. V was clipped by 3 bases and J by 0 bases; unmatched bases: 15. The CDR3 is made up of 19 amino acids. CDR3 protein: CASSHATRTGKKVNTEAFF. The CDR3 DNA sequence: TGCGCCAGCAGCCATGCGACCCGGACAGGGAAAAAAGTGAACACTGAAGCTTTCTTT.

V is TRBV7-8 and J is TRBJ2-1; D ambiguous. V dropped 1 base and J dropped 2 bases, with 9 bases sitting between them. The CDR3 totals 15 residues. The V gene's germline CDR1 is SGHVS and CDR2 FQNEAQ. CDR3 nucleotide sequence: TGTGCCAGCAGCTTAGGTGAAACAACCTACAATGAGCAGTTCTTC. Residues: CASSLGETTYNEQFF.

This clone was seen only a few times. This sequence joins TRBV19 and TRBJ2-3; 10 positions match TRBD2. The CDR3 has 15 amino acids. V trimming: 5 bases; J trimming: 1 base; junction bases outside the gene matches: 3. The germline V gene encodes CDR1 LNHDA and CDR2 SQIVND (reference sequence). DNA for the CDR3: TGTGCCAGTAGTTCGGGACTAGCGCGCACAGATACGCAGTATTTT. Residues: CASSSGLARTDTQYF.

This chain joins TRBV19 and TRBJ2-1, with D perhaps assigned TRBD1 or TRBD2 (5 bases each). The V gene's germline CDR1 is LNHDA and CDR2 SQIVND (reference sequence). The CDR3 consists of 12 residues. The germline V and J ends were trimmed by 6 bases and 8 bases, with 11 bases remaining between them. The CDR3 here is CASRGVTDEQFF. The CDR3 DNA reads as TGTGCCAGTAGGGGGGTTACGGATGAGCAGTTCTTC.

This sequence joins TRBV5-1 and TRBJ1-3; 8 nucleotides match TRBD1. CDR1 and CDR2 from the germline V gene are SGHRS and YFSETQ. The CDR3 is made up of 16 amino acids. The J segment lost 0 bases and the V segment lost 4 bases, leaving 6 bases of the junction unmatched. CDR3 in amino acids: CASSADGQGSGNTIYF. In nucleotides, the CDR3 is TGCGCCAGCAGCGCCGACGGACAGGGCTCTGGAAACACCATATATTTT.

This clone was observed a single time. V is TRBV12-3 or TRBV12-4 and J is TRBJ1-2; no firm D call. Trimming left V 2 bases short and J 6 bases short, with 10 bases between. This CDR3 region has 13 residues. The CDR3 protein is CASSLNGVNGYTF. DNA of the CDR3: TGTGCCAGCAGTTTAAATGGGGTAAATGGCTACACCTTC.

In regard to this clone: One end of the junction does not line up with germline, which may come from a read error. This chain links TRBV9 with TRBJ1-1; 9 bases align to TRBD1. This CDR3 region has 14 residues. CDR1 and CDR2 from the germline V gene are SGDLS and YYNGEE. The DNA of the CDR3 is TGTGCCAGCAGCGAACAGGGGGCTGGCACTAAAGCTTTCTTT. Protein product: CASSEQGAGTKAFF.

This chain links TRBV6-6 with TRBJ2-3; 8 nucleotides agree with TRBD1. Germline V CDR1 and CDR2: MNHNY, SVGAGI (reference sequence). V shed 8 bases and J 2 bases; nucleotides not matched to a gene: 3. The CDR3 extends over 13 amino acids. The CDR3 reads CASSRGPTDTQYF. CDR3 bases: TGTGCCAGCTCCAGGGGGCCCACAGATACGCAGTATTTT.

The chain carries TRBV7-3 and TRBJ1-1; D possibly corresponds to TRBD1 (5 bases). Trimming pared 7 bases from V and 1 base from J, leaving 10 bases between. The CDR3 runs 13 residues. CDR1 and CDR2 from the germline V gene are SGHTA and FQGTGA. CDR3 in amino acids: CASTVGQNTEAFF. In nucleotides, the CDR3 is TGTGCCAGCACCGTCGGACAGAACACTGAAGCTTTCTTT.

J is TRBJ2-5 and V is TRBV11-3, with 9 bases fitting TRBD1. Germline V gives CDR1 SGHNT, CDR2 YENEEA. J was trimmed by 4 bases and V by 5 bases; bases with no gene match: 11. The CDR3 covers 16 residues. This chain's CDR3 is CASSLGGTGKGETQYF. In DNA, the CDR3 is TGTGCCAGCAGCCTCGGGGGGACAGGGAAGGGAGAGACCCAGTACTTC.

The chain recombines TRBV12-5 with TRBJ1-1, with TRBD1 matching 8 bases. After removal of 6 bases from V and 0 bases from J, the junction contained 15 bases not matched to a gene. CDR1 and CDR2 from the germline V gene are LGHNT and FRNRAP. The CDR3 extends over 18 amino acids. CDR3 protein: CASGPSGQGGGMNTEAFF. In nucleotides, the CDR3 is TGTGCTAGTGGCCCCTCCGGACAGGGAGGGGGCATGAACACTGAAGCTTTCTTT.

The chain combines TRBV7-9 with TRBJ1-2; D is perhaps TRBD1 (5 bases). Germline V lookup: CDR1 SEHNR, CDR2 FQNEAQ (reference sequence). The CDR3 totals 13 residues. Trimming cost V 5 bases and J 4 bases, with 11 bases left between them. The CDR3 DNA sequence: TGTGCCAGCAGCCCACACAGGACCTATGGCTACACCTTC. It yields the protein CASSPHRTYGYTF. Filled out from reference TRBV7-9 and TRBJ1-2, the complete variable domain reads DTGVSQNPRHKITKRGQNVTFRCDPISEHNRLYWYRQTLGQGPEFLTYFQNEAQLEKSRLLSDRFSAERPKGSFSTLEIQRTEQGDSAMYLCASSPHRTYGYTFGSGTRLTVV.

The rearrangement uses TRBV7-6 and TRBJ1-1; D call uncertain. This CDR3 region has 13 residues. Germline assignment: CDR1 SGHVS and CDR2 FNYEAQ. V was clipped by 3 bases and J by 2 bases, with 7 bases between them. The DNA of the CDR3 is TGTGCCAGCAGCTTTTTTGAAAACACTGAAGCTTTCTTT. It is translated as CASSFFENTEAFF.